This TCR beta chain is drawn from a study of blood T cell repertoires in COVID-19. Study-wide background: Acute and convalescent COVID-19 samples came from the United States, Italy and Spain.

In the authors' workflow: Estimation of nucleated cell counts was performed using reference gene primer amplification. TCRdb's table, derived via immunoSEQ multiplex PCR, lists solely in-frame clones and lacks some. Clonal size and the V and J genes are those of that table, whereas D and trimming came from the DNA. The sample yields roughly 80,000 clones, more than 75% seen once. Trimming removed 5 bases from V and 4 bases from J, with 18 bases in between. From germline, CDR1 is SGHVS and CDR2 FQNEAQ. CDR3 length equals 15 residues. The material sequenced was peripheral blood. This sequence originates from a human donor in a cohort sampled during active COVID-19. This sequence joins TRBV7-8 and TRBJ2-7, with a possible D match to TRBD1 (5 bases). CDR3 sequence: CASSQSGSRRYEQYF. In DNA form, the CDR3 reads TGTGCCAGCAGCCAATCAGGGTCTCGGCGGTACGAGCAGTACTTC.